This is a list of T cell receptor beta chains from one sample in a study of cytomegalovirus exposure and HLA in healthy donors. Profiled with immunoSEQ multiplex PCR; TCRdb holds only in-frame clones, not every one. The sample includes roughly 160,000 clones, about 85% of them seen just once. The sequencing input was PBMCs. The receptor set was obtained from a man between 25 and 39 years old in good health and CMV-seropositive. The CDR3 runs from the conserved cysteine through the conserved F or W. The order of the fields is clone size, D gene, V gene, J gene, CDR3 protein, CDR3 DNA. D genes are given only for firm matches. A row's size may be missing; if present it is once, few, many or a size class.

>.|.|TRBV25-1|TRBJ2-7
CASSTMRESSYEQYF
TGTGCCAGCTCGACGATGAGGGAGAGCTCCTACGAGCAGTACTTC
>.|TRBD2|TRBV19|TRBJ2-3
CASILTGGRAGPQYF
TGTGCCAGTATCCTGACTGGCGGGAGGGCCGGGCCGCAGTATTTT
>.|.|TRBV28|TRBJ2-5
CASSLALFGLIQETQYF
TGTGCCAGCAGTTTGGCCCTTTTCGGACTTATTCAAGAGACCCAGTACTTC
>.|.|TRBV7-9|TRBJ2-7
CSSSPQVGLVEQYF
TGTTCCAGCAGTCCACAGGTGGGCTTGGTGGAGCAGTACTTC
>.|TRBD1|TRBV5-4|TRBJ2-5
CASSFAGGEETQYF
TGTGCCAGCAGCTTTGCAGGGGGCGAGGAGACCCAGTACTTC
>.|.|TRBV6-6|TRBJ1-2
CASTLTGMESGYTF
TGTGCCAGCACCCTGACGGGAATGGAGTCTGGCTACACCTTC
>once|.|TRBV5-5|TRBJ2-1
CASSLAGTTSYNEQFF
TGTGCCAGCAGCTTGGCCGGGACAACCTCCTACAATGAGCAGTTCTTC
>.|TRBD2|TRBV7-2|TRBJ2-5
CASRKSGTYQETQYF
TGTGCCAGCAGAAAAAGCGGGACGTACCAAGAGACCCAGTACTTC
>few|.|TRBV5-4|TRBJ1-3
CASSLLGGAGNTIYF
TGTGCCAGCAGCCTATTGGGGGGGGCTGGAAACACCATATATTTT
>.|TRBD2|TRBV2|TRBJ2-1
CASSAFKRGVGEQFF
TGTGCCAGCAGTGCATTCAAGCGGGGAGTAGGTGAGCAGTTCTTC
>.|.|TRBV6-6|TRBJ2-7
CASSYSRTGEQYF
TGTGCCAGCAGTTACTCGCGGACTGGCGAGCAGTACTTC
>.|.|TRBV6-5|TRBJ2-1
CASSRDSSYNEQFF
TGTGCCAGCAGTCGTGATAGCTCCTACAATGAGCAGTTCTTC
>.|TRBD2|TRBV5-4|TRBJ2-5
CASSWGLAGGETQYF
TGTGCCAGCAGCTGGGGACTAGCGGGCGGTGAGACCCAGTACTTC
>once|.|TRBV5-4|TRBJ2-1
CASSSKQGPDNEQFF
TGTGCCAGCAGCTCAAAACAGGGTCCCGACAATGAGCAGTTCTTC
>once|TRBD1|TRBV5-8|TRBJ1-2
CASSLATGRPPYGYTF
TGTGCCAGCAGCTTGGCGACAGGGCGTCCTCCCTATGGCTACACCTTC
>.|TRBD1|TRBV7-3|TRBJ1-1
CASTVQGRTEAFF
TGTGCCAGCACCGTACAGGGGAGAACTGAAGCTTTCTTT
>.|.|TRBV4-2|TRBJ2-2
CASRRRGRDQSGELFF
TGTGCCAGCAGACGCAGGGGACGCGATCAATCCGGGGAGCTGTTTTTT
>.|.|TRBV5-1|TRBJ2-5
CASSLAGRPETQYF
TGCGCCAGCAGCTTAGCAGGGAGGCCAGAGACCCAGTACTTC
>.|.|TRBV7-9|TRBJ2-2
CSSSFMDWVGNTGELFF
TGTTCCAGCAGCTTCATGGACTGGGTGGGAAACACCGGGGAGCTGTTTTTT
>.|.|TRBV30|TRBJ1-6
CAWMAGNNSPLHF
TGTGCCTGGATGGCCGGGAATAATTCACCCCTCCACTTT
>.|TRBD2|TRBV6-6|TRBJ2-1
CASSYAASGGGNEQFF
TGTGCCAGCAGTTACGCTGCTAGCGGGGGGGGGAATGAGCAGTTCTTC
>few|TRBD2|TRBV9|TRBJ2-1
CASSIGGTEQFF
TGTGCCAGCAGCATCGGGGGGACTGAGCAGTTCTTC
>few|TRBD1|TRBV11-2|TRBJ1-6
CASSSQGAVPRSPLHF
TGTGCCAGCAGCTCACAGGGGGCAGTGCCCCGTTCACCCCTCCACTTT
>few|TRBD1|TRBV10-1|TRBJ1-1
CASSESRTGPEAFF
TGCGCCAGCAGTGAGTCTCGGACAGGCCCTGAGGCTTTCTTT
>.|.|TRBV9|TRBJ2-1
CASSRGTAYNEQFF
TGTGCCAGCAGCCGGGGGACTGCTTACAATGAGCAGTTCTTC
>.|.|TRBV27|TRBJ1-2
CASSPSGTYYGYTF
TGTGCCAGCAGTCCTTCTGGCACGTACTATGGCTACACCTTC
>.|TRBD1|TRBV7-3|TRBJ2-1
CASSPGTGAGARRYNEQFF
TGTGCCAGCAGCCCCGGGACAGGGGCTGGTGCCCGGAGGTACAATGAGCAGTTCTTC
>.|.|TRBV6-4|TRBJ2-3
CASSPGHSTDTQYF
TGTGCCAGCAGCCCGGGACATAGCACAGATACGCAGTATTTT
>.|.|TRBV27|TRBJ2-2
CASSLYGRAFGELFF
TGTGCCAGCAGTTTATACGGCAGGGCTTTCGGGGAGCTGTTTTTT
>once|TRBD2|TRBV9|TRBJ2-1
CASSVRDYNNEQFF
TGTGCCAGCAGCGTCCGGGACTACAACAATGAGCAGTTCTTC
>.|TRBD1|TRBV11-3|TRBJ2-5
CASSLPGQQETQYF
TGTGCCAGCAGCTTACCGGGACAGCAAGAGACCCAGTACTTC
>.|TRBD1|TRBV18|TRBJ2-2
CASRSGTGGTGELFF
TGTGCCAGCCGATCCGGGACAGGGGGAACCGGGGAGCTGTTTTTT
>.|.|TRBV6-5|TRBJ2-2
CASRGLAETGELFF
TGTGCCAGCAGGGGACTGGCGGAGACCGGGGAGCTGTTTTTT
>.|TRBD1|TRBV7-2|TRBJ2-6
CASSLGRGRLGANVLTF
TGTGCCAGCAGCTTGGGTAGGGGGCGCCTTGGGGCCAACGTCCTGACTTTC
>.|.|TRBV29-1|TRBJ2-1
CSVRDGIYNEQFF
TGCAGCGTTCGAGACGGGATTTACAATGAGCAGTTCTTC
>.|TRBD1|TRBV29-1|TRBJ1-2
CSVGTGVYGYTF
TGCAGCGTTGGGACAGGGGTCTATGGCTACACCTTC
>.|TRBD2|TRBV10-2|TRBJ2-7
CASSESAGGAYEQYF
TGCGCCAGCAGTGAGTCGGCGGGGGGCGCCTACGAGCAGTACTTC
>once|TRBD1|TRBV30|TRBJ1-6
CAWSAGGNSPLHF
TGTGCCTGGAGTGCAGGGGGAAATTCACCCCTCCACTTT
>.|.|TRBV9|TRBJ1-1
CASSYSDSLNTEAFF
TGTGCCAGCAGCTATTCGGACAGTTTGAACACTGAAGCTTTCTTT
>.|TRBD2|TRBV2|TRBJ2-1
CARSPGGIYNEQFF
TGTGCCCGAAGCCCCGGGGGGATCTACAATGAGCAGTTCTTC
>.|.|TRBV19|TRBJ2-1
CASSIGGAGPLTEQFF
TGTGCCAGTAGTATTGGGGGTGCGGGACCTCTTACTGAGCAGTTCTTC
>.|.|TRBV5-1|TRBJ2-7
CASSYIDSYEQYF
TGCGCCAGCAGCTATATCGACAGCTACGAGCAGTACTTC
>.|TRBD1|TRBV9|TRBJ2-7
CASSALDRVDEQYF
TGTGCCAGCAGCGCTTTGGACAGGGTAGACGAGCAGTACTTC
>few|.|TRBV6-1|TRBJ1-1
CASSESDSWGTEAFF
TGTGCCAGCAGTGAATCGGACAGTTGGGGCACTGAAGCTTTCTTT
>.|.|TRBV7-6|TRBJ1-3
CASSFAGISGNTIYF
TGTGCCAGCAGCTTTGCAGGGATCTCTGGAAACACCATATATTTT
>.|TRBD2|TRBV4-3|TRBJ2-1
CASSQDWRGGSYNEQFF
TGCGCCAGCAGCCAAGATTGGCGCGGGGGCTCCTACAATGAGCAGTTCTTC
>.|TRBD2|TRBV4-1|TRBJ2-5
CASSQGLAASKKTQYF
TGCGCCAGCAGCCAGGGACTAGCGGCCTCTAAAAAGACCCAGTACTTC
>.|TRBD1|TRBV6-1|TRBJ2-6
CASSDGTGGLSGANVLTF
TGTGCCAGCAGTGATGGGACAGGGGGACTCTCTGGGGCCAACGTCCTGACTTTC
>.|TRBD2|TRBV19|TRBJ2-2
CASSFSSSGRFTGELFF
TGTGCCAGTAGTTTTTCCTCTAGCGGGAGATTCACCGGGGAGCTGTTTTTT
>.|.|TRBV2|TRBJ2-3
CASSRGPAWDTQYF
TGTGCCAGCAGCCGGGGTCCTGCGTGGGATACGCAGTACTTT
>.|TRBD2|TRBV2|TRBJ2-1
CASRPGTSGREQFF
TGTGCCAGCAGACCCGGGACTAGCGGGCGCGAGCAGTTCTTC
>.|TRBD2|TRBV19|TRBJ2-1
CASSPTSGRDSYNEQFF
TGTGCCAGTAGTCCAACTAGCGGGAGGGATTCTTACAATGAGCAGTTCTTC
>once|.|TRBV7-9|TRBJ2-2
CASSLGQTGELFF
TGTGCCAGCAGCTTAGGGCAGACCGGGGAGCTGTTTTTT
>.|TRBD1|TRBV18|TRBJ2-2
CASSHRQGTNTGELFF
TGTGCCAGCTCCCACCGACAGGGGACGAACACCGGGGAGCTGTTTTTT